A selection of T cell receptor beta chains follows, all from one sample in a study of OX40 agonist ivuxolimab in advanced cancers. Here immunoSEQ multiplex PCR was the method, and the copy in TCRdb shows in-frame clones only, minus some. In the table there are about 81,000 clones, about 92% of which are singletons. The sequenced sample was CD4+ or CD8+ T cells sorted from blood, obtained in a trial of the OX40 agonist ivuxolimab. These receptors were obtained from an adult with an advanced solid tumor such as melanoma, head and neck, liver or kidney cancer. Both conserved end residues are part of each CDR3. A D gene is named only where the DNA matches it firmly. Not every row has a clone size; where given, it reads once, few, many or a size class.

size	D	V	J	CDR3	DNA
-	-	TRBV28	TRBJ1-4	CASSLQGATNEKLFF	TGTGCCAGCAGTTTACAAGGTGCAACTAATGAAAAACTGTTTTTT
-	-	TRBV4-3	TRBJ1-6	CASSQDRGGAAYSPLHF	TGCGCCAGCAGCCAAGATCGGGGGGGCGCGGCATATTCACCCCTCCACTTT
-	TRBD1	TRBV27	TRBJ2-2	CASSYRGGTGELFF	TGTGCCAGCAGTTACAGGGGTGGCACCGGGGAGCTGTTTTTT
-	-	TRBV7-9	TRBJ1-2	CASSLDLMDHYGYTF	TGTGCCAGCAGCTTAGATTTAATGGACCACTATGGCTACACCTTC
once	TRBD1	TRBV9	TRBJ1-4	CASSVGGQGEKLFF	TGTGCCAGCAGCGTAGGGGGACAGGGTGAAAAACTGTTTTTT
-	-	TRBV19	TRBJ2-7	CASSIDDSSSYEQYF	TGTGCCAGTAGTATAGACGACAGTAGCTCCTACGAGCAGTACTTC
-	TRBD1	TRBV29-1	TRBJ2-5	CSVEMGQEYQETQYF	TGCAGCGTTGAGATGGGACAGGAGTACCAAGAGACCCAGTACTTC
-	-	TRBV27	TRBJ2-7	CASSLVRGRAYEQYF	TGTGCCAGCAGTTTAGTCAGGGGAAGGGCCTACGAGCAGTACTTC
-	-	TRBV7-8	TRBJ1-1	CASSSRGGDMNTEAFF	TGTGCCAGCAGTTCAAGGGGTGGGGACATGAACACTGAAGCTTTCTTT
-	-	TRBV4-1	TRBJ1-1	CASSQARSNTEAFF	TGCGCCAGCAGCCAAGCCAGATCGAACACTGAAGCTTTCTTT
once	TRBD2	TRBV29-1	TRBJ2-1	CSVHDPTSESSYNEQFF	TGCAGCGTCCACGACCCGACTAGCGAGAGCTCCTACAATGAGCAGTTCTTC
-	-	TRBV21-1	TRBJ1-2	CASTELGRTF	TGTGCCAGCACCGAATTAGGCCGGACCTTC
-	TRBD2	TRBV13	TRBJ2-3	CASSFGAGVSTDTQYF	TGTGCCAGCAGCTTTGGCGCGGGGGTTAGCACAGATACGCAGTATTTT
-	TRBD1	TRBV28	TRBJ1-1	CASSQDRDDPNTEAFF	TGTGCCAGCAGTCAAGACAGGGATGACCCTAACACTGAAGCTTTCTTT
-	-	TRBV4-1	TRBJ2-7	CASSLETVPSSYEQYF	TGCGCCAGCAGCCTGGAGACAGTCCCCAGCTCCTACGAGCAGTACTTC
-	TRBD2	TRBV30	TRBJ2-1	CAWSWDSGQTYNEQFF	TGTGCCTGGAGTTGGGATAGCGGGCAGACATACAATGAGCAGTTCTTC
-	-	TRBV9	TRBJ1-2	CASSPIPQNGYTF	TGTGCCAGCAGCCCAATCCCTCAGAACGGCTACACCTTC
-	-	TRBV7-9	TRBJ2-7	CASTNARVGYEQYF	TGTGCCAGCACCAACGCCAGGGTGGGCTACGAGCAGTACTTC
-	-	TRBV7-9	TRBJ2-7	CASSLEGGEQYF	TGTGCCAGCAGCTTAGAGGGGGGCGAGCAGTACTTC
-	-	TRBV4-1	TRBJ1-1	CASSHFGIGGYTEAFF	TGCGCCAGCAGCCATTTTGGGATAGGGGGATACACTGAAGCTTTCTTT
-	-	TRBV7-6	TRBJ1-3	CASSLAGNTIYF	TGTGCCAGCAGCTTAGCGGGAAACACCATATATTTT
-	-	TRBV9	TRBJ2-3	CASSARTDTQYF	TGTGCCAGCAGCGCACGGACAGATACGCAGTATTTT
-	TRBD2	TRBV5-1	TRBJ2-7	CASTDGAGGTIEQYF	TGCGCCAGCACGGATGGAGCGGGGGGGACTATCGAGCAGTACTTC
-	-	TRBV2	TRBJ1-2	CASSEAVDAAASGYTF	TGTGCCAGCAGTGAAGCGGTCGACGCGGCGGCCTCTGGCTACACCTTC
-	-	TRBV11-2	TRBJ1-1	CASSPLVGDTEAFF	TGTGCCAGCAGCCCCCTGGTGGGGGACACTGAAGCTTTCTTT
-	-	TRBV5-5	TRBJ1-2	CASTPGEVHYGYTF	TGTGCCAGCACCCCAGGGGAGGTCCACTATGGCTACACCTTC
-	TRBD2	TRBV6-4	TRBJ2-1	CASSDIPGLAYNEQFF	TGTGCCAGCAGTGACATACCGGGACTAGCATACAATGAGCAGTTCTTC
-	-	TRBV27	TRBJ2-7	CASSLGSQYEQYF	TGTGCCAGCAGTTTGGGGAGCCAGTACGAGCAGTACTTC
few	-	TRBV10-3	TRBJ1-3	CAISESRFSGNTIYF	TGTGCCATCAGTGAAAGCAGATTCTCTGGAAACACCATATATTTT
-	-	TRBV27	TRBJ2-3	CASSLSQGTDTQYF	TGTGCCAGCAGTTTATCGCAGGGCACAGATACGCAGTATTTT
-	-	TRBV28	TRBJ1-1	CASSLDTEAFF	TGTGCCAGCAGTCTGGACACTGAAGCTTTCTTT
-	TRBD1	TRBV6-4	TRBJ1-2	CASSDWGRGNYGYTF	TGTGCCAGCAGTGACTGGGGCAGGGGGAACTATGGCTACACCTTC
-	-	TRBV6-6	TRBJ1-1	CASTEDSHTEAFF	TGTGCCAGCACCGAAGACAGCCACACTGAAGCTTTCTTT
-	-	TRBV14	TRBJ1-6	CASSQDKVSSSYNSPLHF	TGTGCCAGCAGCCAAGATAAAGTAAGCAGCTCCTATAATTCACCCCTCCACTTT
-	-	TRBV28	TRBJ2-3	CASSFGPDTQYF	TGTGCCAGCAGTTTCGGCCCAGATACGCAGTATTTT
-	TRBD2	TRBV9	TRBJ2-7	CASGKRGGPMDEQYF	TGTGCCAGCGGGAAGCGGGGGGGCCCGATGGACGAGCAGTACTTC
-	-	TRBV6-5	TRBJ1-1	CASSYEIENTEAFF	TGTGCCAGCAGTTATGAAATCGAAAACACTGAAGCTTTCTTT
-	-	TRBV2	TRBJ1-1	CASSSIEAFF	TGTGCCAGCAGTTCGATTGAAGCTTTCTTT
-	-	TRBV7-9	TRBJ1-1	CASSHDQVNTEAFF	TGTGCCAGCAGCCACGATCAAGTTAACACTGAAGCTTTCTTT
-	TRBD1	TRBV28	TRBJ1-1	CASSLRGQAREAFF	TGTGCCAGCAGTTTACGCGGACAGGCTCGAGAAGCTTTCTTT
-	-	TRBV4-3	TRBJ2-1	CASSQDRPGRRFF	TGCGCCAGCAGCCAAGATCGGCCCGGGCGCCGGTTCTTC
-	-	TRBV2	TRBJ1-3	CASSEVGSRYSGNTIYF	TGTGCCAGCAGTGAAGTAGGGAGTCGCTACTCTGGAAACACCATATATTTT
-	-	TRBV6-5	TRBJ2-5	CASSYGSQETQYF	TGTGCCAGCAGTTACGGGTCACAAGAGACCCAGTACTTC
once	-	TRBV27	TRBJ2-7	CASSLSGDSYEQYF	TGTGCCAGCAGTTTATCGGGGGACTCCTACGAGCAGTACTTC
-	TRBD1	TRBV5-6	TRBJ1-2	CASSLERDREQGYTF	TGTGCCAGCAGCTTGGAGAGGGACAGGGAGCAAGGCTACACCTTC
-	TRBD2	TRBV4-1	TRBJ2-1	CASSLRTSGVTNEQFF	TGCGCCAGCAGCCTCAGGACTAGCGGGGTTACCAATGAGCAGTTCTTC
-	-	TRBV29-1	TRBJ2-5	CSVLRGELRTKEQYF	TGCAGCGTGTTGAGGGGGGAACTCCGGACGAAAGAGCAGTACTTC
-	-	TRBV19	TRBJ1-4	CASSIVAGMNEKLFF	TGTGCCAGTAGTATAGTCGCAGGGATGAATGAAAAACTGTTTTTT
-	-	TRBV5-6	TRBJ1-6	CASSHELGGINSPLHF	TGTGCCAGCAGTCACGAACTGGGGGGGATCAATTCACCCCTCCACTTT
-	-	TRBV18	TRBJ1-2	CASSPSAHMDGYTF	TGTGCCAGCTCACCTTCGGCACATATGGATGGCTACACCTTC
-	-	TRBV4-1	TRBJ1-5	CASSQAGGVGQPQHF	TGCGCCAGCAGCCAAGCAGGAGGGGTGGGACAGCCCCAGCATTTT
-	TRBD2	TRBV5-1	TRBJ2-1	CASSFGTREVAEQFF	TGCGCCAGCAGCTTCGGGACTAGGGAGGTCGCCGAGCAGTTCTTC
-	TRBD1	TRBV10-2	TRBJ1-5	CASSETRDRTLAYSNQPQHF	TGCGCCAGCAGTGAGACCCGGGACAGGACCTTAGCATATAGCAATCAGCCCCAGCATTTT
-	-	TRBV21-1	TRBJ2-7	CASSAPKRAGRDYEQYF	TGTGCCAGCAGCGCTCCAAAAAGGGCAGGGAGAGACTACGAGCAGTACTTC
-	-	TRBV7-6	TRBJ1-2	CASSSPGLYYGYTF	TGTGCCAGCAGCTCACCGGGCCTGTACTATGGCTACACCTTC
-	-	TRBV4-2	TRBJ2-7	CASSSSDLSYEQYF	TGTGCCAGCAGCTCTAGCGACCTCTCCTACGAGCAGTACTTC
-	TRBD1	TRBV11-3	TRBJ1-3	CASSSTGTSGNTIYF	TGTGCCAGCAGCTCGACAGGGACCTCTGGAAACACCATATATTTT
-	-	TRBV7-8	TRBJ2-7	CASSLGPVYSYEQYF	TGTGCCAGCAGCTTAGGGCCAGTTTACTCCTACGAGCAGTACTTC
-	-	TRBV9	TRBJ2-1	CASSENNEQFF	TGTGCCAGCAGCGAGAACAATGAGCAGTTCTTC